A selection of T cell receptor beta chains follows, all from one sample in a study of T cells in Graves' hyperthyroidism and ophthalmopathy. TCRdb fed the multiplex PCR reads into MiXCR, producing one record per CDR3 protein. The sample contains 300,000 to 400,000 distinct CDR3 sequences, 15% to 20% of which appear only once. The sequenced sample consisted of blood. The receptors come from a woman aged 45-60 years with Graves' hyperthyroidism. The CDR3 runs from the conserved cysteine through the conserved F or W. The order of the fields is J gene, D gene, clone size, V gene, CDR3 DNA, CDR3 protein. A D gene is named only where the DNA matches it firmly. The size entry is marked missing in some rows and otherwise reads once, few, many or a size class.

J: TRBJ2-2
D: -
size: many
V: TRBV6-2/TRBV6-3
DNA: TGTGCCAGCGAATTGGCTGAGGAGTACACCGGGGAGCTGTTTTTT
CDR3: CASELAEEYTGELFF

J: TRBJ2-1
D: TRBD2
size: many
V: TRBV7-3
DNA: TGTGCCAGCAGCCCAACCCGACTAGCGGCGGGCTACAATGAGCAGTTCTTC
CDR3: CASSPTRLAAGYNEQFF

J: TRBJ1-5
D: -
size: -
V: TRBV2
DNA: TGTGCCAGCGGGGGGACCTATAGCAATCAGCCCCAGCATTTT
CDR3: CASGGTYSNQPQHF

J: TRBJ2-7
D: TRBD1
size: many
V: TRBV28
DNA: TGTGCCAGCAGTTTAGGGACAGTTATGTACGAGCAGTACTTC
CDR3: CASSLGTVMYEQYF

J: TRBJ2-7
D: TRBD2
size: few
V: TRBV29-1
DNA: TGCAGCGTTGAAGATCTGACTAGCGGGAGTTACGAGCAGTACTTC
CDR3: CSVEDLTSGSYEQYF

J: TRBJ1-1
D: TRBD1
size: -
V: TRBV4-1
DNA: TGCGCCAGCAGCTTCGGGACAGGGGTCAGGAACACTGAAGCTTTCTTT
CDR3: CASSFGTGVRNTEAFF

J: TRBJ2-1
D: TRBD2
size: -
V: TRBV20-1
DNA: TGCAGTAGTAGCGGGAGATACTCCTACAATGAGCAGTTCTTC
CDR3: CSSSGRYSYNEQFF

J: TRBJ1-1
D: TRBD1
size: -
V: TRBV20-1
DNA: TGCAGTGCACCAAAGACAGGGGCGCGTTCTGAAGCTTTCTTT
CDR3: CSAPKTGARSEAFF

J: TRBJ1-1
D: -
size: -
V: TRBV19
DNA: TGTGCCAGTAGTAGGTTCACTGAAGCTTTCTTT
CDR3: CASSRFTEAFF

J: TRBJ2-3
D: -
size: -
V: TRBV6-2/TRBV6-3
DNA: TGTGCCAGCAGTGTCCCCGGTTCAGATACGCAGTATTTT
CDR3: CASSVPGSDTQYF

J: TRBJ2-7
D: TRBD2
size: many
V: TRBV5-1
DNA: TGCGCCAGCAGCGGTAGCGGGAGAGACGAGCAGTACTTC
CDR3: CASSGSGRDEQYF

J: TRBJ1-2
D: -
size: few
V: TRBV3-1
DNA: TGTGCCAGCACCCAAGAGGGACTGGATGGCTACACCTTC
CDR3: CASTQEGLDGYTF

J: TRBJ2-1
D: TRBD2
size: many
V: TRBV7-3
DNA: TGTGCCAGCAGCTTAGGGCGGGAGTACTACAATGAGCAGTTCTTC
CDR3: CASSLGREYYNEQFF

J: TRBJ1-1
D: TRBD1
size: many
V: TRBV18
DNA: TGTGCCAGCAAGGGACAGGACGGGACTGAAGCTTTCTTT
CDR3: CASKGQDGTEAFF

J: TRBJ1-1
D: -
size: -
V: TRBV2
DNA: TGTGCCGGCATTAAGGATTACTACGGTGAAGCTTTCTTT
CDR3: CAGIKDYYGEAFF

J: TRBJ1-4
D: TRBD1
size: -
V: TRBV7-8
DNA: TGTGCCAGCAGCTTTAACAGGGGGCCCGAGGAAAAACTGTTTTTT
CDR3: CASSFNRGPEEKLFF

J: TRBJ2-1
D: -
size: few
V: TRBV10-3
DNA: TGTGCCATCAGTGAGTCCGGCGGAGGGGATGAGCAGTTCTTC
CDR3: CAISESGGGDEQFF

J: TRBJ1-4
D: -
size: few
V: TRBV5-5
DNA: TGTGCCAGCAGCCGGGGGGAGGAAAAACTGTTTTTT
CDR3: CASSRGEEKLFF

J: TRBJ2-7
D: TRBD2
size: few
V: TRBV5-1
DNA: TGCGCCAGCAGCTGGGCTAGCGGGAGTGTAGGGTACGAGCAGTACTTC
CDR3: CASSWASGSVGYEQYF

J: TRBJ2-1
D: TRBD2
size: many
V: TRBV20-1
DNA: TGCAGTGCTAGAGCCGGGACTAGCGGACGGAGTGAGCAGTTCTTC
CDR3: CSARAGTSGRSEQFF

J: TRBJ2-2
D: TRBD1
size: few
V: TRBV10-3
DNA: TGTGCCATTAACAGGGGAGAGGGCACCGGGGAGCTGTTTTTT
CDR3: CAINRGEGTGELFF

J: TRBJ1-2
D: -
size: -
V: TRBV7-9
DNA: TGTGCCAGCAGCTTAGAGGGAGTCCCTAACTATGGCTACACCTTC
CDR3: CASSLEGVPNYGYTF

J: TRBJ2-5
D: -
size: few
V: TRBV7-9
DNA: TGTGCCAGCAGCTTTAGGGGGGCCCTGGAGACCCAGTACTTC
CDR3: CASSFRGALETQYF

J: TRBJ1-5
D: -
size: -
V: TRBV12-3/TRBV12-4
DNA: TGTGCCAGCAGTTTGGGCTACCAAACCGCCCAGCATTTT
CDR3: CASSLGYQTAQHF

J: TRBJ2-5
D: -
size: many
V: TRBV2
DNA: TGTGCCAGCAGTGAAGCGGGTTGGCGGGACTCACAAGAGACCCAGTACTTC
CDR3: CASSEAGWRDSQETQYF

J: TRBJ1-6
D: -
size: -
V: TRBV20-1
DNA: TGCAGTGCTATACTCGACAGTTCTTCACCCCTCCACTTT
CDR3: CSAILDSSSPLHF

J: TRBJ2-2
D: TRBD2
size: many
V: TRBV12-3/TRBV12-4
DNA: TGTGCCAGCAGTCCCCCCGGCGGGAGGACGGGGGAGCTGTTTTTT
CDR3: CASSPPGGRTGELFF

J: TRBJ2-3
D: TRBD2
size: -
V: TRBV12-3/TRBV12-4
DNA: TGTGCCAGCACAACGACGGGGGGGAGCACAGATACACAGTATTTT
CDR3: CASTTTGGSTDTQYF

J: TRBJ2-1
D: -
size: many
V: TRBV7-2
DNA: TGTGCCAGCAGCTTATTTCACAATGAGCAGTTCTTC
CDR3: CASSLFHNEQFF

J: TRBJ1-2
D: -
size: few
V: TRBV6-2/TRBV6-3
DNA: TGTGCCAGCAGTCTCCGGGACACAGCGGGCTACACCTTC
CDR3: CASSLRDTAGYTF

J: TRBJ1-1
D: -
size: -
V: TRBV5-1
DNA: TGCGCCAGCAGCTTGGAAGGGTTGTCAAAACTCACTGAAGCTTTCTTT
CDR3: CASSLEGLSKLTEAFF

J: TRBJ2-7
D: TRBD2
size: -
V: TRBV7-2
DNA: TGTGCCAGCAGCTTACAGGGCGGGAGTGGCGAGCAGTACTTC
CDR3: CASSLQGGSGEQYF

J: TRBJ2-2
D: TRBD1
size: -
V: TRBV5-1
DNA: TGCGCCAGCAGCCGGGACAGCCCGAACACCGGGGAGCTGTTTTTT
CDR3: CASSRDSPNTGELFF

J: TRBJ1-5
D: TRBD1
size: -
V: TRBV18
DNA: TGTGCCAGCTCACCAACTCCGGGACAGTATAGCAATCAGCCCCAGCATTTT
CDR3: CASSPTPGQYSNQPQHF

J: TRBJ2-5
D: -
size: few
V: TRBV3-1
DNA: TGTGCCAGCAGCCAATTGGGCGCCCAGTACTTC
CDR3: CASSQLGAQYF

J: TRBJ1-5
D: TRBD1
size: many
V: TRBV5-1
DNA: TGCGCCAGCAGCGAAACCCCCGGGACAGGGAGGCTTCAGCCCCAGCATTTT
CDR3: CASSETPGTGRLQPQHF

J: TRBJ2-1
D: -
size: many
V: TRBV28
DNA: TGTGCCAGCAGTTTGGGTCGCGATGAGCAGTTCTTC
CDR3: CASSLGRDEQFF

J: TRBJ1-1
D: -
size: -
V: TRBV6-4
DNA: TGTGCCAGCAGTCGGACAACTGACACTGAAGCTTTCTTT
CDR3: CASSRTTDTEAFF

J: TRBJ2-5
D: -
size: many
V: TRBV12-3/TRBV12-4
DNA: TGTGCCAGCAGTTTAGGGGGGTCCTCGGAGACCCAGTACTTC
CDR3: CASSLGGSSETQYF

J: TRBJ2-3
D: TRBD1
size: few
V: TRBV20-1
DNA: TGCAGTGCCGTTCAGGGGGATGGCACAGATACGCAGTATTTT
CDR3: CSAVQGDGTDTQYF

J: TRBJ2-7
D: TRBD2
size: many
V: TRBV2
DNA: TGTGCCAGCAGCGCCGGGACTAGCGGCTTCTACGAGCAGTACTTC
CDR3: CASSAGTSGFYEQYF

J: TRBJ1-2
D: -
size: many
V: TRBV6-1
DNA: TGTGCCAGCAGTGTGACTCGTGGATGGTATGGCTACACCTTC
CDR3: CASSVTRGWYGYTF

J: TRBJ1-2
D: TRBD1
size: few
V: TRBV12-5
DNA: TGTGCTAGTGGTCCCCAGGGGGCCATAAGGGGAAACTATGGCTACACCTTC
CDR3: CASGPQGAIRGNYGYTF

J: TRBJ1-2
D: -
size: -
V: TRBV24-1
DNA: TGTGCCACCAGTCCGGACAGATTTAACTATGGCTACACCTTC
CDR3: CATSPDRFNYGYTF